One sample yielded the 2 T cell receptor beta chains listed below, sequenced in a study of T cells in Graves' hyperthyroidism and ophthalmopathy. Authors of the study amplified TCR beta CDR3 regions from RNA transcripts. Using the HTBI primer set, a first-round RT-PCR was run on the TCR CDR3. TCRdb processed the multiplex PCR reads anew with MiXCR; each CDR3 protein has one entry. Here the sample spans fewer than 650,000 distinct CDR3 sequences, 14% to 15% being singletons. The specimen was blood. The receptors here all came from a woman in her 40s with Graves' ophthalmopathy.

The chain links TRBV6-2 or TRBV6-3 to TRBJ1-1; D is possibly TRBD1 (5 bases). V lost 2 bases and J lost 5, with 9 bases in between. CDR1 is MNHEY, CDR2 SVGEGT, per germline. The CDR3 has 13 residues. Written as DNA, the CDR3 is TGTGCCAGCAGTTACGAGGGGCGTACTGAAGCTTTCTTT. This sequence encodes CASSYEGRTEAFF.

This clonotype was picked up many times. The chain employs TRBV29-1 and TRBJ2-2; a possible D gene is TRBD2 (6 bases). Looked up from germline, CDR1 is SQVTM and CDR2 is ANQGSEA. The germline V and J ends were trimmed by 1 base and 7 bases, with 16 bases remaining between them. The CDR3 has 15 amino acids. The CDR3 DNA is TGCAGCGTTGAAGGCGGTGGGAGGTTTGTCGGGGAGCTGTTTTTT. Its protein is CSVEGGGRFVGELFF.